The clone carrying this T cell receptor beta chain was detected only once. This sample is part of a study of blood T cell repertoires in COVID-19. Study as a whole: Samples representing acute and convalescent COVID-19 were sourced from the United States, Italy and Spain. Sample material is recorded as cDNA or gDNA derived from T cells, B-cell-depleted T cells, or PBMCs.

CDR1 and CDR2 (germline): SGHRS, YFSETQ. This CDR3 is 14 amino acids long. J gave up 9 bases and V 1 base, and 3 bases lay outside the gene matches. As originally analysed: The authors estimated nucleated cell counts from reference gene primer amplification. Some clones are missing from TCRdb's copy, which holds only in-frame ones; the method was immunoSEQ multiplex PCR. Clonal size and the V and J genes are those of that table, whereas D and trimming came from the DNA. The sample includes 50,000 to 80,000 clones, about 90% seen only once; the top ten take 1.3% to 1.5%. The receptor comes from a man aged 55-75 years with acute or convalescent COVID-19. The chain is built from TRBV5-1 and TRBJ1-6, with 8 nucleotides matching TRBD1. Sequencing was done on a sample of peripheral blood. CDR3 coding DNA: TGCGCCAGCAGCTTGACTACAGGGGGTTCACCCCTCCACTTT. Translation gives CASSLTTGGSPLHF.